The clone carrying this TCR beta chain has at least ten counts. The data belong to a study of T cells in Graves' hyperthyroidism and ophthalmopathy. From RNA transcripts, TCR beta CDR3 regions were amplified. The study used the HTBI primer set for a first-round RT-PCR of the TCR CDR3. TCRdb re-derived calls from the multiplex PCR reads in MiXCR, one entry per CDR3 protein. Among about 380,000 distinct CDR3 sequences listed, roughly 13% were seen once. Diagnostic assessment was based on clinical symptoms, serum thyroxine and TRAb, thyroid ultrasound and orbital computed tomography. V dropped 4 bases and J dropped 2 bases, with 15 bases sitting between them. The length of the CDR3 is 15 residues. Germline V gene sequence: CDR1 MNHEY, CDR2 SVGEGT.

The chain employs TRBV6-2 or TRBV6-3 and TRBJ2-7; unclear D gene. The specimen sequenced was blood. The source is a woman aged 60-75 years with Graves' hyperthyroidism. CDR3 region: CASSSYLGDTYEQYF. The CDR3 DNA reads as TGTGCCAGCAGTTCCTATCTTGGGGATACCTACGAGCAGTACTTC.